Listed here is a single T cell receptor beta chain. The antigen remains unidentified. Profiled with immunoSEQ multiplex PCR; TCRdb holds only in-frame clones, not every one. Of more than 25,000 clones listed, approximately 80% were seen once; the top ten hold 7.5% to 8%. Each patient with chemo-refractory metastatic non-small-cell lung cancer was treated with focal radiation plus CTLA-4 blockade using ipilimumab. The CDR3 is 13 residues long. Germline loops: CDR1 SEHNR, CDR2 FQNEAQ (reference sequence). V lost 5 bases to trimming and J lost 5 bases, with 11 bases between them. The data were obtained in a study of radiotherapy plus CTLA-4 blockade in lung cancer. Study at large: Roughly a sixth of enrolled patients responded objectively, and approximately 34% had disease control. Study conclusions and caveats: How blood T cell clones changed early, along with interferon-beta, reportedly forecast response best. Clones derived from tumor TCRs expanded in blood after radiotherapy plus ipilimumab.

Sequencing was performed on peripheral blood, taken from a patient treated with radiotherapy plus ipilimumab. This sequence was found in a human donor with non-small cell lung cancer who had stable disease on radiotherapy plus ipilimumab. The chain is built from TRBV7-9 and TRBJ2-3; a possible D gene is TRBD1 (6 bases). The chain's CDR3 is CASSADRIDTQYF. CDR3 coding DNA: TGTGCCAGCAGCGCCGACAGGATAGATACGCAGTATTTT.